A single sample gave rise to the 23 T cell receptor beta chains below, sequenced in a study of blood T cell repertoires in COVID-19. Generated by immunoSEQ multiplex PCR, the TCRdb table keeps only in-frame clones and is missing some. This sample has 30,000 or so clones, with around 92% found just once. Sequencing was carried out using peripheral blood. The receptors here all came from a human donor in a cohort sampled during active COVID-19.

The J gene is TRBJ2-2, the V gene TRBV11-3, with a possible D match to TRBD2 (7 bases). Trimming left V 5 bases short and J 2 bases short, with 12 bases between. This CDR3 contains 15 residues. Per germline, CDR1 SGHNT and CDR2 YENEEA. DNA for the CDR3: TGTGCCAGCAGCCTCCGGGGGGCCAACACCGGGGAGCTGTTTTTT. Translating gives CASSLRGANTGELFF.

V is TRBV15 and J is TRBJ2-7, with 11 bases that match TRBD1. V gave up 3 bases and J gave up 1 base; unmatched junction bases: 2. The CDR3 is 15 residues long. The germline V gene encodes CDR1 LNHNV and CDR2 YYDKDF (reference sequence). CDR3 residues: CATSRGTGGSYEQYF. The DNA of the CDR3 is TGTGCCACCAGCAGGGGGACAGGGGGATCCTACGAGCAGTACTTC. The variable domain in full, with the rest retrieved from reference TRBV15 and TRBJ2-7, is DAMVIQNPRYQVTQFGKPVTLSCSQTLNHNVMYWYQQKSSQAPKLLFHYYDKDFNNEADTPDNFQSRRPNTSFCFLDIRSPGLGDTAMYLCATSRGTGGSYEQYFGPGTRLTVT.

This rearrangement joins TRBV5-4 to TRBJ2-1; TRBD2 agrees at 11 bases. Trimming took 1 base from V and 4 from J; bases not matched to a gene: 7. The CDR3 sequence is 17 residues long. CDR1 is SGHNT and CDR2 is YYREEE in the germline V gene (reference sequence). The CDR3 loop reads CASSLRASGGLYNEQFF. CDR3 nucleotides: TGTGCCAGCAGCTTGAGGGCTAGCGGGGGGCTTTACAATGAGCAGTTCTTC.

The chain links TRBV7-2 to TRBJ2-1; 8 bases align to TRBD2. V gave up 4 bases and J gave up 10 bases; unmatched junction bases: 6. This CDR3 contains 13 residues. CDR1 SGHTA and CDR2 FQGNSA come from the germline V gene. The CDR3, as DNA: TGTGCCAGCAGCTCGGGACTAGTAGGGGAGCAGTTCTTC. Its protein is CASSSGLVGEQFF.

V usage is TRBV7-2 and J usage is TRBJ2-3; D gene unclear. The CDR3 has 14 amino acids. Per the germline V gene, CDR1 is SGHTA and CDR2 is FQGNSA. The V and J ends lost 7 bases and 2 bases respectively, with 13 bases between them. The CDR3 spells CASTLDTFTDTQYF. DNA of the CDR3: TGTGCCAGCACTTTAGACACTTTCACAGATACGCAGTATTTT.

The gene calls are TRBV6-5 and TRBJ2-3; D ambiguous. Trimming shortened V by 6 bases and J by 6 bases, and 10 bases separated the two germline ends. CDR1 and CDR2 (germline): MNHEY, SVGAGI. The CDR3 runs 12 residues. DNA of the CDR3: TGTGCCAGCAGCAATAGTCTCGATACGCAGTATTTT. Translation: CASSNSLDTQYF.

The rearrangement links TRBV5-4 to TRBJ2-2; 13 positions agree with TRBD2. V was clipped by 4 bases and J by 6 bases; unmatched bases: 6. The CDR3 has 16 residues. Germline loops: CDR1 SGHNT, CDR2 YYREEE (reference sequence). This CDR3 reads CASSPKLAGGPGELFF. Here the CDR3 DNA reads TGTGCCAGCAGCCCAAAACTAGCGGGGGGGCCCGGGGAGCTGTTTTTT. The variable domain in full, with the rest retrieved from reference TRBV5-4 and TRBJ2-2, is ETGVTQSPTHLIKTRGQQVTLRCSSQSGHNTVSWYQQALGQGPQFIFQYYREEENGRGNFPPRFSGLQFPNYSSELNVNALELDDSALYLCASSPKLAGGPGELFFGEGSRLTVL.

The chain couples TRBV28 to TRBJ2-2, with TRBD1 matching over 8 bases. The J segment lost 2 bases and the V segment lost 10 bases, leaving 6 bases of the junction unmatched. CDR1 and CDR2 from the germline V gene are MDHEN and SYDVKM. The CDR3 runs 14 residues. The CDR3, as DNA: TGTGCCACCTCGGACAGGGCAAACACCGGGGAGCTGTTTTTT. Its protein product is CATSDRANTGELFF.

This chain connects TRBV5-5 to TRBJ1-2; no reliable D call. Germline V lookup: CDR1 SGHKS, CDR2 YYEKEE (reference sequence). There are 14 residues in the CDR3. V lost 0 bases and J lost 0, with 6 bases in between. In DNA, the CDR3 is TGTGCCAGCAGCTTGGGGGCCACTAACTATGGCTACACCTTC. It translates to CASSLGATNYGYTF.

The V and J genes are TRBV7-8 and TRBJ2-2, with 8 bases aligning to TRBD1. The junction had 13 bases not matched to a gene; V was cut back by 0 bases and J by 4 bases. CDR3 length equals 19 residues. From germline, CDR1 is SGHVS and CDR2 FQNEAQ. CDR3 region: CASSLARIRTGGSTGELFF. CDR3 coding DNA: TGTGCCAGCAGCTTAGCCAGGATTCGTACAGGGGGGAGCACCGGGGAGCTGTTTTTT.

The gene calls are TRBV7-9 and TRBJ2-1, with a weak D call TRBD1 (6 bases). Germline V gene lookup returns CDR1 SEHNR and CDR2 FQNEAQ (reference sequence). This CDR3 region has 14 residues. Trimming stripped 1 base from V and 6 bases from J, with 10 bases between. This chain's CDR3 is CASSLGVGGNEQFF. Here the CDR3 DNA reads TGTGCCAGCAGCTTAGGGGTAGGGGGCAATGAGCAGTTCTTC.

For the CDR3, the DNA is TGTGCCAGCAGCAAAGCGGTTCAGAAAGATAGCAATCAGCCCCAGCATTTT. Its translation is CASSKAVQKDSNQPQHF. This chain joins TRBV21-1 and TRBJ1-5; the D call of TRBD1 is as the table states it, not checked on the DNA. TRBV21-1 is recorded as a pseudogene. The CDR3 consists of 17 residues.

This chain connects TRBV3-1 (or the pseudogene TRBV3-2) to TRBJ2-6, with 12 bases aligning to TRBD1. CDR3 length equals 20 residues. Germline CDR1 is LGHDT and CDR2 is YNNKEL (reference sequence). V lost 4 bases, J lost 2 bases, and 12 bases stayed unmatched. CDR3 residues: CASSPPARDRGPTGANVLTF. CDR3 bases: TGTGCCAGCAGCCCACCAGCCCGGGACAGGGGGCCCACTGGGGCCAACGTCCTGACTTTC.

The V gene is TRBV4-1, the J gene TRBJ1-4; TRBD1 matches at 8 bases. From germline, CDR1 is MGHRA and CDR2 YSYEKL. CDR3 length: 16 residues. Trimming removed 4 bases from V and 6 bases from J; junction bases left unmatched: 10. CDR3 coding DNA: TGCGCCAGCAGCCTCACGGGACAGGCGGGGGATGAAAAACTGTTTTTT. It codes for CASSLTGQAGDEKLFF.

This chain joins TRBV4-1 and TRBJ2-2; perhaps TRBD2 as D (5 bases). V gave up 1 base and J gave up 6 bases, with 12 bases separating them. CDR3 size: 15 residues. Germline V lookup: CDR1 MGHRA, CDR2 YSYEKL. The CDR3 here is CASSQVRASPGELFF. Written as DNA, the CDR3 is TGCGCCAGCAGCCAAGTGAGAGCTAGCCCCGGGGAGCTGTTTTTT.

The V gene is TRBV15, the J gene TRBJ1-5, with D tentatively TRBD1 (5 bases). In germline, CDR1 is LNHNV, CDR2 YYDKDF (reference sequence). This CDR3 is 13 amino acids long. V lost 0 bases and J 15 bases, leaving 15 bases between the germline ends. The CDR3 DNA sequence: TGTGCCACCAGCAGAGATGGAGAAGGGGCCATGCATTTT. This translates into CATSRDGEGAMHF.

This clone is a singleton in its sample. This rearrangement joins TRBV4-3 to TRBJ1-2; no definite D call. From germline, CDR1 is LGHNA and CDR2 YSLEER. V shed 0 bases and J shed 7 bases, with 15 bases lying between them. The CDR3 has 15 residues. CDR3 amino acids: CASSQDWEGGGGYTF. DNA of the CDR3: TGCGCCAGCAGCCAAGACTGGGAGGGCGGTGGTGGCTACACCTTC.

The CDR3 DNA sequence: TGTGCCAGCAGTTACGTCCTTGGAGGGGCGGATGGCTACACCTTC. Translating gives CASSYVLGGADGYTF. V is TRBV6-5 and J is TRBJ1-2, with a tentative D call TRBD1 (5 bases). Germline CDR1 MNHEY, CDR2 SVGAGI. The CDR3 covers 15 residues. V lost 2 bases to trimming and J lost 6 bases, with 16 bases between them.

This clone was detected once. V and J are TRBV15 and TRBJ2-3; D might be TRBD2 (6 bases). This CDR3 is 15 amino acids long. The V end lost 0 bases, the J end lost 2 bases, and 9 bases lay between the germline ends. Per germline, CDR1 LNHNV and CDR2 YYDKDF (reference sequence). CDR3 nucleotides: TGTGCCACCAGCAGAGAGGGGCGGGACACAGATACGCAGTATTTT. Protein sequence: CATSREGRDTDTQYF.

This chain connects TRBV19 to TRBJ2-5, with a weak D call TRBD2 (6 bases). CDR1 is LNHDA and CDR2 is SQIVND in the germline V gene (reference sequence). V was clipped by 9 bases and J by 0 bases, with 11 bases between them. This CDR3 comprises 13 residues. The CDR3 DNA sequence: TGTGCCAGCTCACGGGACTACCAAGAGACCCAGTACTTC. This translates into CASSRDYQETQYF.

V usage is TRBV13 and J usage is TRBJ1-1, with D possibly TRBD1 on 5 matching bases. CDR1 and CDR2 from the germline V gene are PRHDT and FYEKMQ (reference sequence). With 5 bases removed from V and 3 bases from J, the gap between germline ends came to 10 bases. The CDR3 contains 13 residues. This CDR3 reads CASSPDRDTEAFF. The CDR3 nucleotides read TGTGCCAGCAGCCCCGACAGAGACACTGAAGCTTTCTTT.

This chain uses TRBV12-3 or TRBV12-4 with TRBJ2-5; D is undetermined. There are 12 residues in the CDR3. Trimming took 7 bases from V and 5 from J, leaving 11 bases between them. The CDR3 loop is CASTSIPETQYF. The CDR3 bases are TGTGCCAGCACCTCTATTCCGGAGACCCAGTACTTC.

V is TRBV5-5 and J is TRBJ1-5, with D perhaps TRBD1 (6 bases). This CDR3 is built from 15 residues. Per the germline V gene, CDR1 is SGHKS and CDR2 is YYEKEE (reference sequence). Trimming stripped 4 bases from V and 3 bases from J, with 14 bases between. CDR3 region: CASSEQGRFNQPQHF. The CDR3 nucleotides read TGTGCCAGCAGCGAACAGGGCCGCTTCAATCAGCCCCAGCATTTT.